These 6 T cell receptor beta chains were all obtained from the same sample, sequenced in a study of cytomegalovirus exposure and HLA in healthy donors. Sequencing was performed with immunoSEQ multiplex PCR; in TCRdb, only in-frame clones are kept and a portion is missing. The data contain about 130,000 clones, roughly nine tenths of them singletons. The sequencing sample was made of PBMCs. All receptors derive from a young man in good health and CMV-seronegative.

CDR3 residues: CASSVEGGVADTQYF. The CDR3 DNA is TGTGCCAGCAGCGTAGAAGGGGGCGTCGCAGATACGCAGTATTTT. The chain couples TRBV9 to TRBJ2-3, with 7 nucleotides matching TRBD1. Germline V gene data show CDR1 as SGDLS and CDR2 as YYNGEE. There are 15 residues in the CDR3. V lost 0 bases to trimming and J lost 4 bases; unmatched junction nucleotides: 5.

This rearrangement joins TRBV7-8 to TRBJ1-2, with D perhaps TRBD1 (5 bases). Trimming removed 5 bases at V and 2 bases at J, with 21 bases between. The germline V gene has CDR1 SGHVS and CDR2 FQNEAQ. The CDR3 consists of 17 residues. CDR3 sequence: CASSPRDGGIWNYGYTF. CDR3 sequence (DNA): TGTGCCAGCAGCCCGCGGGACGGAGGTATTTGGAACTATGGCTACACCTTC.

J is TRBJ2-1 and V is TRBV5-1, with TRBD1 matching over 7 bases. Germline V CDR1 and CDR2: SGHRS, YFSETQ. Trimming removed 1 base from V and 3 bases from J; junction bases left unmatched: 1. The length of the CDR3 is 14 residues. The CDR3 is CASSLQGDYNEQFF. The DNA of the CDR3 is TGCGCCAGCAGCTTGCAGGGGGACTACAATGAGCAGTTCTTC.

V usage is TRBV2 and J usage is TRBJ2-7; D gene ambiguous. The germline CDR1 and CDR2 sequences are SNHLY and FYNNEI. The CDR3 runs to 11 residues. Trimming pared 4 bases from V and 2 bases from J, leaving 3 bases between. CDR3 in amino acids: CASSVTYEQYF. CDR3 coding DNA: TGTGCCAGCAGTGTTACCTACGAGCAGTACTTC.

V usage is TRBV5-5 and J usage is TRBJ2-5; 8 nucleotides align to TRBD1. Trimming cost V 2 bases and J 4 bases; bases outside gene matches: 4. Germline V CDR1 and CDR2: SGHKS, YYEKEE (reference sequence). The CDR3 covers 14 residues. The CDR3: CASSFPGGPETQYF. The CDR3 DNA reads as TGTGCCAGCAGCTTCCCAGGGGGCCCAGAGACCCAGTACTTC.

The chain employs TRBV11-2 and TRBJ2-7; 9 bases are a match to TRBD1. The CDR3 totals 14 residues. From germline, CDR1 is SGHAT and CDR2 FQNNGV. The V and J ends lost 5 bases and 3 bases, in that order; junction bases with no gene match: 5. This CDR3 is CASSATGGIYEQYF. The CDR3 DNA is TGTGCCAGCAGCGCCACAGGGGGCATCTACGAGCAGTACTTC.